Listed here are 4 T cell receptor beta chains from one sample, sequenced in a study of cytomegalovirus exposure and HLA in healthy donors. A multiplex PCR was run with 60 Vbeta primers and 13 Jbeta primers. Sequenced by immunoSEQ multiplex PCR; TCRdb stores in-frame clones only, minus some. The sample lists 95,000 to 150,000 clones, 72% seen once, with around 4% in the top ten. The specimen sequenced was PBMCs. The source of these receptors is a man aged 25 to 40 in good health and CMV-seronegative.

V usage is TRBV4-2 and J usage is TRBJ1-1, with 10 bases aligning to TRBD1. The CDR3 is 17 amino acids. Trimming removed 0 bases from V and 5 bases from J; junction bases left unmatched: 9. Germline CDR1 LGHNA, CDR2 YNFKEQ. The CDR3 DNA reads TGTGCCAGCAGCCAAGAGGGGACAGGGGCAGGAGGGACTGAAGCTTTCTTT. It translates to CASSQEGTGAGGTEAFF.

This clone has more than one count but fewer than ten. The V call is TRBV7-2, the J call TRBJ2-7; 11 bases match TRBD1. This CDR3 region has 16 residues. The V gene end was trimmed by 5 bases and the J gene end by 4 bases; junction bases not matched to a gene: 10. The germline CDR1 and CDR2 sequences are SGHTA and FQGNSA. CDR3 coding DNA: TGTGCCAGCAGCCTAGATGGGACAGGGGGAGGATACGAGCAGTACTTC. It translates to CASSLDGTGGGYEQYF.

The chain employs TRBV9 and TRBJ1-3; weak D call: TRBD1 (5 bases). The germline V and J ends were trimmed by 0 bases and 0 bases, with 10 bases remaining between them. The CDR3 has 16 residues. Germline CDR1 SGDLS, CDR2 YYNGEE. The CDR3 DNA sequence: TGTGCCAGCAGCGTAGATGGGGGGACCTCTGGAAACACCATATATTTT. Its translation is CASSVDGGTSGNTIYF.

A few counts support this clone. The chain has TRBV6-5 and TRBJ2-5; 8 bases match TRBD1. In germline, CDR1 is MNHEY, CDR2 SVGAGI. The length of the CDR3 is 14 residues. V shed 3 bases and J 4 bases; nucleotides not matched to a gene: 4. The CDR3 sequence: CASSYQGTGETQYF. Written as DNA, the CDR3 is TGTGCCAGCAGTTATCAGGGGACAGGAGAGACCCAGTACTTC.